This TCR beta chain was sequenced during a study of regulatory T cells in long-lasting Graves disease. Study-wide results and caveats: Persistent Graves' patients showed a TCR diversity that was lower than that of newly diagnosed ones. Rather than thyroid tissue, only peripheral blood underwent study.

Germline V gene data show CDR1 as MGHRA and CDR2 as YSYEKL. The V gene lost 6 bases and the J gene lost 6 bases, with 11 bases spanning the gap. The CDR3 has 12 amino acids. Described time point: persistent/refractory GD, antithyroid drugs over 5 years with positive TRAb. The TCR library was made from RNA extracted from PBMCs. The patients were enrolled through endocrinology in Xi'an, China. iRepertoire HTBI primers and Arm-PCR of CDR3 regions built TCR beta libraries. Each CDR3 protein is one row after TCRdb ran MiXCR on the multiplex PCR reads. The sample lists more than 350,000 distinct CDR3 sequences, roughly a fifth seen once, with roughly an eighth in the top ten. The table lists this clonotype with a few counts. Its antigen is undetermined.

The origin of this receptor is a female donor with Graves disease. This specimen was peripheral blood mononuclear cells (PBMCs), taken when the disease was refractory, from a patient treated with antithyroid drugs. V is TRBV4-1 and J is TRBJ1-2; D remains ambiguous. Here the CDR3 reads CASRGARDGYTF. The CDR3 nucleotides read TGCGCCAGCAGAGGAGCTCGGGATGGCTACACCTTC.